The sequence of this TCR beta chain was determined in a study of control samples from healthy donors and cancer patients. V was trimmed by 3 bases and J by 7 bases, leaving 13 bases between them. The CDR3 is 13 residues long. Germline values: CDR1 MNHNY, CDR2 SVGAGI (reference sequence). Here immunoSEQ multiplex PCR was the method, and the copy in TCRdb shows in-frame clones only, minus some. The sample has some 160,000 clones; 94% are singletons. The sample taken for sequencing was blood. The V call is TRBV6-6, the J call TRBJ2-7; D remains ambiguous. The TCR sequence derives from a woman aged 40-49 years in good health. The CDR3 sequence is CASSYGPSREQYF. In DNA form, the CDR3 reads TGTGCCAGCAGTTATGGGCCTTCGCGGGAGCAGTACTTC.